This passage covers 16 T cell receptor beta chains from one sample sequenced in a study of blood T cell repertoires in COVID-19. Data came from immunoSEQ multiplex PCR; TCRdb stores just in-frame clones and leaves some out. The sample includes about 91,000 clones, around 88% seen only once; the top ten take roughly 8.1%. Sequencing used peripheral blood. These TCRs come from a woman between 65 and 79 years old with acute or convalescent COVID-19.

This clone was detected only a few times. The V and J genes are TRBV7-9 and TRBJ1-1; D is perhaps TRBD1 (6 bases). Germline assignment: CDR1 SEHNR and CDR2 FQNEAQ (reference sequence). Trimming took 5 bases from V and 1 from J, leaving 11 bases between them. This CDR3 region has 14 residues. The CDR3 spells CASSARGTNTEAFF. The DNA of the CDR3 is TGTGCCAGCAGCGCCAGGGGAACGAACACTGAAGCTTTCTTT.

V and J are TRBV5-5 and TRBJ2-5; 7 nucleotides line up with TRBD1. Germline CDR1 SGHKS, CDR2 YYEKEE (reference sequence). V gave up 4 bases and J gave up 5 bases; unmatched junction bases: 8. CDR3 length equals 14 residues. Here the CDR3 reads CASSINRGWETQYF. CDR3 in DNA: TGTGCCAGCAGCATAAACAGGGGTTGGGAGACCCAGTACTTC.

This chain joins TRBV28 and TRBJ2-4; 7 bases fit TRBD1. CDR1 and CDR2 (germline): MDHEN, SYDVKM. This CDR3 is built from 15 residues. The V gene end was trimmed by 3 bases and the J gene end by 0 bases; junction bases not matched to a gene: 2. CDR3 sequence reads: CASSFRGLAKNIQYF. CDR3 DNA sequence: TGTGCCAGCAGTTTTAGGGGGCTAGCCAAAAACATTCAGTACTTC.

The gene calls are TRBV5-4 and TRBJ2-5, with D possibly TRBD2 on 5 matching bases. The length of the CDR3 is 16 residues. Trimming took off 4 bases at V and 5 bases at J, with 21 bases between the two ends. In germline, CDR1 is SGHNT, CDR2 YYREEE (reference sequence). The CDR3 nucleotides are TGTGCCAGCAGCCCTCCAGGTCCAGCTGGGGAGGAGACCCAGTACTTC. It specifies CASSPPGPAGEETQYF.

The chain joins TRBV6-5 to TRBJ2-7, with D tentatively TRBD1 (6 bases). CDR1 is MNHEY and CDR2 is SVGAGI in the germline V gene. Trimming shortened V by 5 bases and J by 3 bases, and 14 bases separated the two germline ends. The CDR3 sequence is 14 residues long. For the CDR3, the DNA is TGTGCCAGCAGTCGGACAGACTCGCACTACGAGCAGTACTTC. It specifies CASSRTDSHYEQYF.

The chain uses TRBV7-2 and TRBJ2-1, with 7 bases that match TRBD1. This CDR3 spans 14 amino acids. The ends lost 5 bases at V and 9 bases at J; junction bases unmatched: 10. Germline V gene sequence: CDR1 SGHTA, CDR2 FQGNSA. The CDR3 DNA is TGTGCCAGCAGCCCCGGGGAGAGGGGGCCTGAGCAGTTCTTC. It yields the protein CASSPGERGPEQFF. Variable domain in full (rest from reference TRBV7-2 and TRBJ2-1): GAGVSQSPSNKVTEKGKDVELRCDPISGHTALYWYRQSLGQGLEFLIYFQGNSAPDKSGLPSDRFSAERTGGSVSTLTIQRTQQEDSAVYLCASSPGERGPEQFFGPGTRLTVL.

The CDR3 region is CASSALDRTEKLFF. In DNA, the CDR3 is TGTGCCAGCAGCGCGTTGGACAGGACTGAAAAACTGTTTTTT. The chain recombines TRBV9 with TRBJ1-4, with 7 bases fitting TRBD1. The CDR3 has 14 amino acids. Germline V gene lookup returns CDR1 SGDLS and CDR2 YYNGEE. V trimming: 3 bases; J trimming: 7 bases; junction bases outside the gene matches: 6.

This chain links TRBV28 with TRBJ1-3; a possible D gene is TRBD1 (5 bases). V gave up 6 bases and J gave up 0 bases, with 12 bases separating them. Per the germline V gene, CDR1 is MDHEN and CDR2 is SYDVKM. The CDR3 is made up of 15 amino acids. The CDR3 DNA is TGTGCCAGCAGCCAGGACAAAAACTCTGGAAACACCATATATTTT. Translation gives CASSQDKNSGNTIYF.

The chain combines TRBV6-5 with TRBJ1-4; TRBD1 matches at 9 bases. The length of the CDR3 is 15 residues. CDR1 is MNHEY, CDR2 SVGAGI, per germline. With V trimmed by 7 bases and J by 0 bases, 3 bases remained unmatched. CDR3 sequence: CASNRQGATNEKLFF. The CDR3 bases are TGTGCCAGCAATAGACAGGGGGCAACTAATGAAAAACTGTTTTTT.

In DNA form, the CDR3 reads TGCGCCAGCAGCTCGGGACATATTGGGGAGACCCAGTACTTC. As protein: CASSSGHIGETQYF. This rearrangement joins TRBV5-1 to TRBJ2-5; possibly TRBD1 for D (6 bases). V dropped 3 bases and J dropped 5 bases, with 14 bases sitting between them. CDR3 length equals 14 residues. Germline V gene data show CDR1 as SGHRS and CDR2 as YFSETQ.

This sequence joins TRBV28 and TRBJ1-5; D is undetermined. Germline CDR1 is MDHEN and CDR2 is SYDVKM. CDR3 length: 14 amino acids. Trimming stripped 6 bases from V and 2 bases from J, with 11 bases between. The CDR3 loop reads CASSLSPGNQPQHF. The CDR3 nucleotides are TGTGCCAGCAGCCTCAGTCCCGGCAATCAGCCCCAGCATTTT.

The chain employs TRBV6-4 and TRBJ2-3; 10 nucleotides agree with TRBD2. CDR1 MRHNA and CDR2 SNTAGT come from the germline V gene. CDR3 length: 15 residues. V lost 3 bases and J lost 2; bases outside the gene matches: 2. Here the CDR3 reads CASSDLAGATDTQYF. CDR3 sequence (DNA): TGTGCCAGCAGTGATCTAGCGGGAGCCACAGATACGCAGTATTTT.

The chain carries TRBV19 and TRBJ1-1; possibly TRBD1 for D (6 bases). The germline V and J ends were trimmed by 3 bases and 1 base, with 12 bases remaining between them. This CDR3 contains 15 residues. The germline V gene encodes CDR1 LNHDA and CDR2 SQIVND (reference sequence). CDR3 DNA sequence: TGTGCCAGTAGTATCGGGAAAGGGGGGAACACTGAAGCTTTCTTT. Translation: CASSIGKGGNTEAFF.

V is TRBV29-1 and J is TRBJ2-1, with D perhaps TRBD1 (5 bases). In germline, CDR1 is SQVTM, CDR2 ANQGSEA. Trimming removed 4 bases from V and 6 bases from J, with 13 bases in between. The CDR3 totals 13 residues. CDR3 in amino acids: CSVATGRANEQFF. DNA of the CDR3: TGCAGCGTTGCCACCGGCAGGGCCAATGAGCAGTTCTTC.

CDR3 region: CATSRDFNYEQYF. The CDR3 DNA sequence: TGTGCCACGTCCCGGGACTTCAACTACGAGCAGTACTTC. The genes are TRBV6-5 and TRBJ2-7, with D maybe TRBD2 (6 bases). Germline V lookup: CDR1 MNHEY, CDR2 SVGAGI. The CDR3 covers 13 residues. Trimming pared 10 bases from V and 3 bases from J, leaving 16 bases between.

The gene calls are TRBV2 and TRBJ1-3; 9 bases match TRBD1. The germline V gene has CDR1 SNHLY and CDR2 FYNNEI. V was clipped by 6 bases and J by 4 bases; unmatched bases: 7. The CDR3 has 15 residues. Written as DNA, the CDR3 is TGTGCCAGCAGAGAACAGGGGGCGGTCGGAAACACCATATATTTT. It is translated as CASREQGAVGNTIYF.